This TCR beta chain comes out of a study of regulatory T cells in long-lasting Graves disease. This clonotype was seen many times. The V end was cut by 6 bases, the J end by 4 bases, with 9 bases between. This CDR3 comprises 12 residues. The germline CDR1 and CDR2 sequences are SGHTA and FQGNSA. Arm-PCR with iRepertoire HTBI primers amplified the CDR3 regions for these TCR beta libraries. TCRdb itself ran the multiplex PCR reads through MiXCR, one entry per CDR3 protein. The sample carries about 500,000 distinct CDR3 sequences, around 13% recorded once. Time point described: newly diagnosed GD, antithyroid drugs for less than 3 months. PBMCs provided the RNA from which the TCR library was made. These data are also associated with another study on T cells in Graves' hyperthyroidism and ophthalmopathy.

This material consisted of peripheral blood mononuclear cells (PBMCs), taken at new diagnosis, from a patient treated with antithyroid drugs. The source of this sequence is a woman in her twenties or thirties with Graves disease. This chain connects TRBV7-2 to TRBJ1-1; D gene unclear. In nucleotides, the CDR3 is TGTGCCAGCAGTCGGTTCAGCACTGAAGCTTTCTTT. It encodes CASSRFSTEAFF.